The 27 T cell receptor beta chains given below trace back to one sample, sequenced in a study of identical twins. Each CDR3 protein is one row after TCRdb ran MiXCR on the 5' RACE reads. Of roughly 1,500,000 distinct CDR3 sequences listed, less than 35% are singletons. Source material: cord blood. The receptors come from a newborn girl in good health.

This clonotype was seen a few times. The genes are TRBV11-2 and TRBJ2-4, with 9 bases lining up with TRBD2. V trimming: 2 bases; J trimming: 8 bases; junction bases outside the gene matches: 4. CDR1 and CDR2 (germline): SGHAT, FQNNGV. CDR3 length: 14 amino acids. The CDR3 protein is CASSLRTSGHIQYF. The CDR3 nucleotides read TGTGCCAGCAGCTTAAGAACTAGCGGGCACATTCAGTACTTC.

This clonotype has ten or more counts. The chain couples TRBV29-1 to TRBJ2-3; no firm D call. This CDR3 region has 11 residues. Germline CDR1 reads SQVTM; CDR2 reads ANQGSEA. V was trimmed by 4 bases and J by 6 bases, leaving 8 bases between them. CDR3 sequence reads: CSVGVGDTQYF. In nucleotides, the CDR3 is TGCAGCGTTGGGGTTGGGGATACGCAGTATTTT.

About this clonotype itself: A much bigger clone sits one base away, suggesting this may be a read error. The rearrangement links TRBV12-3 or TRBV12-4 to TRBJ2-3, with 7 bases identical to TRBD2. V shed 3 bases and J 0 bases; nucleotides not matched to a gene: 12. This CDR3 has 18 amino acids. The CDR3 protein is CASSLASGHLASTDTQYF. Here the CDR3 DNA reads TGTGCCAGCAGTTTGGCTAGCGGCCATCTAGCCAGCACAGATACGCAGTATTTT.

The CDR3 region has the DNA TGTGCCAGCAGCCAAGCGGGACAGGGGGCGGCTAACTATGGCTACACCTTC. This sequence encodes CASSQAGQGAANYGYTF. This chain links TRBV4-2 with TRBJ1-2, with TRBD1 matching 12 bases. Trimming removed 1 base from V and 0 bases from J; junction bases left unmatched: 3. CDR3 length equals 17 residues. The germline V gene has CDR1 LGHNA and CDR2 YNFKEQ.

This clonotype was detected a few times. The chain joins TRBV4-2 to TRBJ1-1; perhaps TRBD1 as D (6 bases). The CDR3 covers 14 residues. V was shortened by 3 bases and J by 5 bases, with 13 bases between the two germline ends. Germline CDR1 is LGHNA and CDR2 is YNFKEQ. For the CDR3, the DNA is TGTGCCAGCAGCCACCCGGGGGGGCGGACTGAAGCTTTCTTT. As protein: CASSHPGGRTEAFF.

The rearrangement joins TRBV20-1 to TRBJ2-4; D might be TRBD2 (6 bases). Germline values: CDR1 DFQATT, CDR2 SNEGSKA (reference sequence). CDR3 length equals 14 residues. V was pared by 6 bases and J by 3 bases, with 15 bases between. Here the CDR3 DNA reads TGCAGTGCCCAAACCTGGCGGGGCAAAAACATTCAGTACTTC. Amino acid sequence: CSAQTWRGKNIQYF.

This rearrangement joins TRBV5-1 to TRBJ2-1; D ambiguous. V shed 1 base and J shed 10 bases, with 9 bases lying between them. The germline V gene encodes CDR1 SGHRS and CDR2 YFSETQ. The CDR3 is made up of 12 amino acids. CDR3 amino acids: CASSLIGYEQFF. In DNA form, the CDR3 reads TGCGCCAGCAGCTTGATAGGCTACGAGCAGTTCTTC.

The chain has TRBV5-1 and TRBJ2-1, with D possibly being TRBD1 or TRBD2 (6 bases each). This CDR3 region has 14 residues. Germline assignment: CDR1 SGHRS and CDR2 YFSETQ. Trimming removed 4 bases from V and 5 bases from J, with 13 bases in between. The CDR3, as DNA: TGCGCCAGCAGCGGGGGCCCGGGGGACAATGAGCAGTTCTTC. Translation gives CASSGGPGDNEQFF.

This clonotype has only one observation. A read error may produce the germline difference seen at one junction end. The J gene is TRBJ2-1, the V gene TRBV5-1, with 9 bases identical to TRBD2. The germline gives CDR1 SGHRS, CDR2 YFSETQ. This CDR3 contains 16 residues. The CDR3: CASSLEAGGHYNGQFF. In nucleotides, the CDR3 is TGCGCCAGCAGCTTGGAGGCGGGGGGGCACTACAATGGGCAGTTCTTC.

The rearrangement joins TRBV14 to TRBJ2-7; D tentatively reads TRBD1 or TRBD2 (5 bases each). The CDR3 loop spans 15 amino acids. V was clipped by 5 bases and J by 2 bases, with 16 bases between them. Per germline, CDR1 SGHDN and CDR2 FVKESK. CDR3 sequence reads: CASSDGTLVPYEQYF. DNA of the CDR3: TGTGCCAGCAGCGACGGGACCCTAGTACCCTACGAGCAGTACTTC.

This clonotype was counted once. This clone may be a read error of a much larger clone one base away. The chain uses TRBV5-1 and TRBJ2-5, with 9 bases that match TRBD2. Germline CDR1 SGHRS, CDR2 YFSETQ. This CDR3 has 15 residues. V shed 0 bases, J shed 11 bases, and the junction held 11 bases outside the gene matches. The CDR3 coding sequence is TGCGCCAGCAGCTTGGTTAGCGGGAGCGTGAATGAGCAGTACTTC. Its protein is CASSLVSGSVNEQYF.

This clonotype came up a few times. V gene TRBV7-8 combines with J gene TRBJ2-3; 9 bases map to TRBD2. The germline V gene encodes CDR1 SGHVS and CDR2 FQNEAQ. This CDR3 comprises 17 residues. V trimming: 3 bases; J trimming: 0 bases; junction bases outside the gene matches: 7. CDR3 sequence: CASSFSGLASSTDTQYF. The CDR3, as DNA: TGTGCCAGCAGCTTTTCAGGACTAGCGTCTAGCACAGATACGCAGTATTTT.

The chain is built from TRBV20-1 and TRBJ2-7; D perhaps matches TRBD1 (6 bases). Germline values: CDR1 DFQATT, CDR2 SNEGSKA (reference sequence). This CDR3 is 13 amino acids long. Trimming cost V 6 bases and J 0 bases, with 12 bases left between them. CDR3 sequence (DNA): TGCAGTGCCCCGGACAGTCTCTCCTACGAGCAGTACTTC. It codes for CSAPDSLSYEQYF.

This clonotype was counted at least ten times. The J gene is TRBJ2-7, the V gene TRBV4-2, with 13 bases identical to TRBD2. With V trimmed by 6 bases and J by 2 bases, 13 bases remained unmatched. CDR3 length: 18 residues. In germline, CDR1 is LGHNA, CDR2 YNFKEQ. CDR3: CASRLQSSGTSGAYEQYF. CDR3 sequence (DNA): TGTGCCAGCAGACTTCAATCTTCCGGGACTAGCGGGGCCTACGAGCAGTACTTC.

J is TRBJ2-3 and V is TRBV2, with D maybe TRBD2 (5 bases). V was pared by 4 bases and J by 8 bases, with 10 bases between. The CDR3 has 12 amino acids. Germline CDR1 SNHLY, CDR2 FYNNEI. The CDR3 coding sequence is TGTGCCAGCAGTGTCCTAGGAGGTACGCAGTATTTT. Its translation: CASSVLGGTQYF.

This chain uses TRBV5-6 with TRBJ2-2; D unresolved. The CDR3 spans 15 residues. The germline gives CDR1 SGHDT, CDR2 YYEEEE. The V end was cut by 2 bases, the J end by 3 bases, with 11 bases between. The CDR3 spells CASSFYPQYTGELFF. The CDR3 nucleotides are TGTGCCAGCAGCTTTTACCCACAGTACACCGGGGAGCTGTTTTTT.

This clonotype has more than one count but fewer than ten. This CDR3 reads CSVMQGARETQYF. For the CDR3, the DNA is TGCAGCGTTATGCAGGGGGCACGAGAGACCCAGTACTTC. The chain links TRBV29-1 to TRBJ2-5; 8 positions agree with TRBD1. Losses at the gene ends were 5 bases for V and 4 bases for J; bases not matched to a gene: 6. Per the germline V gene, CDR1 is SQVTM and CDR2 is ANQGSEA. The CDR3 spans 13 residues.

This clonotype was counted only a few times. The chain combines TRBV20-1 with TRBJ1-2; TRBD1 might be the D (5 bases). Germline CDR1 reads DFQATT; CDR2 reads SNEGSKA (reference sequence). Between the trimmed V and J ends, which lost 1 base and 3 bases, there was a span of 12 bases. The CDR3 is 14 amino acids. Here the CDR3 reads CSARGQGEDYGYTF. The DNA for the CDR3 is TGCAGTGCTAGAGGGCAGGGCGAGGACTATGGCTACACCTTC.

The chain combines TRBV4-2 with TRBJ2-7, with 8 bases that match TRBD2. The J call is uncertain, as TRBJ2-5 better fits the DNA end. This CDR3 is 16 amino acids long. The germline V gene has CDR1 LGHNA and CDR2 YNFKEQ. Written as DNA, the CDR3 is TGTGCCAGCAGCCAAGGAGAGCGGGAGTCGTGGGAGACCCAGTACTTC. The encoded protein is CASSQGERESWETQYF.

With respect to this clonotype: This clone may be a read error of a much larger clone one base away. This rearrangement joins TRBV29-1 to TRBJ2-7; perhaps D is TRBD1 or TRBD2 (5 bases each). Near its end, the DNA agrees better with TRBJ2-4, so the J call may be wrong. CDR3 length: 12 amino acids. Germline assignment: CDR1 SQVTM and CDR2 ANQGSEA. This CDR3 is CSVGRGRNIQYF. CDR3 DNA sequence: TGCAGCGTGGGACGTGGGAGAAACATTCAGTACTTC.

The V and J genes are TRBV20-1 and TRBJ2-7, with 12 bases fitting TRBD2. The junction had 9 bases not matched to a gene; V was cut back by 4 bases and J by 2 bases. The germline CDR1 and CDR2 sequences are DFQATT and SNEGSKA (reference sequence). CDR3 length equals 16 residues. The CDR3 loop is CSATSASGGVAYEQYF. CDR3 nucleotide sequence: TGCAGTGCTACGAGCGCTAGCGGGGGGGTGGCCTACGAGCAGTACTTC.

This clonotype has a count of ten or more. The chain couples TRBV27 to TRBJ2-7; TRBD2 agrees at 7 bases. V was clipped by 3 bases and J by 3 bases; unmatched bases: 5. This CDR3 has 14 residues. Germline CDR1 and CDR2: MNHEY and SMNVEV (reference sequence). The CDR3 loop reads CASSLIPGGYEQYF. DNA of the CDR3: TGTGCCAGCAGTTTGATTCCGGGGGGCTACGAGCAGTACTTC.

This clonotype was counted at least ten times. This chain uses TRBV29-1 with TRBJ1-4; D gene unclear. V lost 4 bases to trimming and J lost 5 bases, with 5 bases between them. The germline V gene encodes CDR1 SQVTM and CDR2 ANQGSEA. The CDR3 has 11 amino acids. The CDR3 DNA follows: TGCAGCGTTGGGAGGAATGAAAAACTGTTTTTT. Its protein product is CSVGRNEKLFF.

The chain has TRBV7-2 and TRBJ2-5, with D possibly TRBD1 on 6 matching bases. The end of the DNA aligns better with TRBJ2-7, so the J call may be wrong. Germline V gene sequence: CDR1 SGHTA, CDR2 FQGNSA. This CDR3 has 15 residues. CDR3 coding DNA: TGTGCCAGCAGCTTAACCGGGACACTAACCTACGAGCAGTACTTC. Translation gives CASSLTGTLTYEQYF.

In its sample, this clonotype was seen a few times. The genes are TRBV7-2 and TRBJ2-4; D perhaps matches TRBD2 (6 bases). The J call may be faulty, since TRBJ2-7 better matches the DNA end. The germline CDR1 and CDR2 sequences are SGHTA and FQGNSA. There are 14 residues in the CDR3. The CDR3 DNA reads TGTGCCAGCAGCTTACTAGCGTTCATCTACGAGCAGTACTTC. This gives the protein CASSLLAFIYEQYF.

This rearrangement joins TRBV9 to TRBJ2-7; 10 nucleotides match TRBD2. The CDR3 contains 17 residues. CDR1 and CDR2 from the germline V gene are SGDLS and YYNGEE. Unmatched junction bases numbered 8, after V lost 0 bases and J lost 2 bases. The CDR3: CASSVAWSSGGTYEQYF. CDR3 nucleotide sequence: TGTGCCAGCAGCGTAGCATGGTCTAGCGGGGGAACCTACGAGCAGTACTTC.

This clonotype has at least ten counts. The chain combines TRBV28 with TRBJ2-7; 9 bases fit TRBD1. From germline, CDR1 is MDHEN and CDR2 SYDVKM. The J segment lost 7 bases and the V segment lost 4 bases, leaving 11 bases of the junction unmatched. The CDR3 is made up of 15 amino acids. The CDR3 is CASSSTGTGRIEQYF. Written as DNA, the CDR3 is TGTGCCAGCAGTTCAACCGGGACAGGGAGGATAGAGCAGTACTTC.